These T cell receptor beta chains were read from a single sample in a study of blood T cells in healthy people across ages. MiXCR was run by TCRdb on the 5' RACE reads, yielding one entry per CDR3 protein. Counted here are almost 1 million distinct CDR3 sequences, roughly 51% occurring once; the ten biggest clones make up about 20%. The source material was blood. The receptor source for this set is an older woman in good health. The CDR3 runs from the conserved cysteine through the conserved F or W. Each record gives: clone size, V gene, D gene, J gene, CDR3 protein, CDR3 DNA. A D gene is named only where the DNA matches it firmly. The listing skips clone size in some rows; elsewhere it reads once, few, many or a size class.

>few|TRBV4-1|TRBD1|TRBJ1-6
CASSQPDRGYNSPLHF
TGCGCCAGCAGCCAGCCGGACAGGGGATACAATTCACCCCTCCACTTT
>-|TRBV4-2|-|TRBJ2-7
CASSQVGLGSYNEQYF
TGTGCCAGCAGCCAAGTGGGCCTGGGGTCCTACAATGAGCAGTACTTC
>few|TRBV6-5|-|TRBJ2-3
CASRSSEGFTDTQYF
TGTGCCAGCAGGTCGAGCGAAGGTTTTACAGATACGCAGTATTTT
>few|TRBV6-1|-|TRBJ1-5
CASSEGISNQPQHF
TGTGCCAGCAGTGAAGGGATTAGCAATCAGCCCCAGCATTTT
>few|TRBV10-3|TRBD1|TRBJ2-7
CATSGTETYEQYF
TGTGCCACCTCCGGGACAGAGACCTACGAGCAGTACTTC
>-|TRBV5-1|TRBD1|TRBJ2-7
CASSWNRQGYYEQYF
TGCGCCAGCAGCTGGAATAGACAGGGCTACTACGAGCAGTACTTC
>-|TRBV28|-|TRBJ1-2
CASSPPVIYGYTF
TGTGCCAGCAGTCCCCCAGTCATTTATGGCTACACCTTC
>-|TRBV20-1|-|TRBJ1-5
CSAKLGPYLAQHF
TGCAGTGCTAAATTAGGACCCTACCTGGCCCAGCATTTT
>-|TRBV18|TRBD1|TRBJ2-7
CASSEGATRYEQYF
TGTGCCAGCTCAGAGGGGGCTACAAGATACGAGCAGTACTTC
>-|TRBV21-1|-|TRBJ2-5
CASSKADRSKETQYF
TGTGCCAGCAGCAAAGCGGACAGATCTAAAGAGACCCAGTACTTC
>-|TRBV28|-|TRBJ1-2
CASSLVSWGYTF
TGTGCCAGCAGTTTGGTTTCTTGGGGCTACACCTTC
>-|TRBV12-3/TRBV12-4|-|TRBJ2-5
CASSLIGKDETQYF
TGTGCCAGCAGTTTAATCGGGAAGGATGAGACCCAGTACTTC
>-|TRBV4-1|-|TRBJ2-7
CASSQVLENRGYEQYF
TGCGCCAGCAGCCAAGTTTTGGAAAATAGGGGCTACGAGCAGTACTTC
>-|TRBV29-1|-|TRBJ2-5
CSVDGADFYQETQYF
TGCAGCGTTGATGGGGCAGACTTTTACCAAGAGACCCAGTACTTC
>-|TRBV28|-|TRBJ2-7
CASSLRAGHYEQYF
TGTGCCAGCAGTTTGCGAGCGGGCCATTACGAGCAGTACTTC
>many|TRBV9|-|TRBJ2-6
CASSVNSGANVLTF
TGTGCCAGCAGCGTGAATTCTGGGGCCAACGTCCTGACTTTC
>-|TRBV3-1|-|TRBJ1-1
CASSQVDTNTEAFF
TGTGCCAGCAGCCAGGTCGACACCAACACTGAAGCTTTCTTT
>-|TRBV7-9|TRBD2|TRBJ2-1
CASSLLWRGDGEQFF
TGTGCCAGCAGCTTACTCTGGCGGGGGGATGGTGAGCAGTTCTTC
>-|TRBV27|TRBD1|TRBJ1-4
CASSPGRGVLSGKLFF
TGTGCCAGCAGCCCCGGCAGGGGGGTTTTATCAGGAAAACTGTTTTTT
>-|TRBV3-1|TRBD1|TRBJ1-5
CASSQGQRPRLEPQHF
TGTGCCAGCAGCCAGGGACAGCGGCCTCGTCTAGAACCCCAGCATTTT
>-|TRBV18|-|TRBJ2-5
CASSPETEAETQYF
TGTGCCAGCTCACCCGAGACAGAGGCAGAGACCCAGTACTTC
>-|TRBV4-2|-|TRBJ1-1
CASSPRKQGLNTEAFF
TGTGCCAGCAGCCCTCGAAAACAGGGCCTGAACACTGAAGCTTTCTTT
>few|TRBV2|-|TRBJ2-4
CASYSRQILAKNIQYF
TGTGCCAGCTACTCCCGACAGATACTAGCCAAAAACATTCAGTACTTC
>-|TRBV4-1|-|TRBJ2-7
CASSRDLDEQYF
TGCGCCAGCAGCCGAGATTTGGACGAGCAGTACTTC
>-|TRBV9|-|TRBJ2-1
CASSGLGETIGEQFF
TGTGCCAGCAGCGGACTCGGAGAGACAATAGGTGAGCAGTTCTTC
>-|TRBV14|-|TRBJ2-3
CASSSLAREVTDTQYF
TGTGCCAGCAGCTCCCTAGCGAGGGAGGTCACAGATACGCAGTATTTT
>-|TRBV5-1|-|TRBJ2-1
CASRLGSETYERYF
TGCGCCAGCAGACTCGGGTCGGAAACCTACGAGCGGTACTTC
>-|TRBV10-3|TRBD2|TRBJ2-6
CAISGGSGANVLTF
TGTGCCATCTCCGGGGGGTCTGGGGCCAACGTCCTGACTTTC
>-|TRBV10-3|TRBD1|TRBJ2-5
CAVGDREETQYF
TGTGCTGTAGGGGACAGAGAAGAGACCCAGTACTTC
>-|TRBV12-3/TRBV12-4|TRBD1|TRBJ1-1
CASSRTIFGTGMYTEAFF
TGTGCCAGCAGTCGTACCATCTTTGGGACAGGGATGTACACTGAAGCTTTCTTT
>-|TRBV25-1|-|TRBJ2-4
CASSDNQQLAKNIQYF
TGTGCCAGCAGTGATAACCAACAATTAGCCAAAAACATTCAGTACTTC
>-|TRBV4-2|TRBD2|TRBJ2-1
CASSQGRGSGDEQFF
TGTGCCAGCAGCCAAGGGCGGGGGTCCGGGGATGAGCAGTTCTTC
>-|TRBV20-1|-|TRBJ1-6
CSARPLMAESSYNSPLHF
TGCAGTGCTAGACCCCTGATGGCCGAAAGCTCCTATAATTCACCCCTCCACTTT
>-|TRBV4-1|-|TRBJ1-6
CASSQGPEENSPLHF
TGCGCCAGCAGCCAAGGACCTGAAGAAAATTCACCCCTCCACTTT
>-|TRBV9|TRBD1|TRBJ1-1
CASSAPRTGTMNTEAFF
TGTGCCAGCAGCGCTCCTCGGACAGGGACCATGAACACTGAAGCTTTCTTT
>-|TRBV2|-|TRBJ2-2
CASSARRNTGELFF
TGTGCCAGCAGTGCCCGTCGGAACACCGGGGAGCTGTTTTTT
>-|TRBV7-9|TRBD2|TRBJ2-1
CASIMTSGNNEQFF
TGTGCCAGCATTATGACTAGCGGAAACAATGAGCAGTTCTTC
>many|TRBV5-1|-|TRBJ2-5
CASSLEQLFETQYF
TGCGCCAGCAGCTTGGAGCAGCTTTTCGAGACCCAGTACTTC
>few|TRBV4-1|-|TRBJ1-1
CASSRDDRSTEAFF
TGCGCCAGCAGCCGGGATGACAGGAGTACTGAAGCTTTCTTT
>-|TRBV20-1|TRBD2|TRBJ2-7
CSANGRPAYEQYF
TGCAGTGCTAACGGGAGGCCCGCCTACGAGCAGTACTTC